The present T cell receptor (beta chain) was sequenced within a study of T cell responses to AZD1222 COVID-19 vaccine. About the study: Analyses pooled second doses at about 4 or about 12 weeks.

The CDR3 runs 16 residues. The junction had 9 bases not matched to a gene; V was cut back by 4 bases and J by 6 bases. For this clone: Its antigen is as yet unknown.

General study results and limits: The study found vaccine-associated CD4 TCRs spanning spike, dominant at 160-218 and 743-854. Unmutated variant regions reportedly attract nearly half of all spike-specific TCRs.

TCRdb's copy holds only in-frame clones and misses some; the assay was immunoSEQ multiplex PCR. The data hold fewer than 100,000 clones, with roughly 90% observed a single time. The sample consisted of peripheral blood, taken on day 0 of AZD1222 vaccination. The TCR originated in an adult in good health. The gene calls are TRBV23-1 and TRBJ2-1; 10 bases map to TRBD1. TRBV23-1 is an ORF; its function is uncertain. CDR3 DNA: TGCGCCAGCAGTCCCCTCGAGACAGGGGGCTCCAATGAGCAGTTCTTC. This translates into CASSPLETGGSNEQFF.